Following are 17 T cell receptor beta chains from one sample sequenced in a study of shared clonotypes between healthy human individuals (dated by TCRdb to 2020 to 2021). Library preparation was by the immunoSEQ multiplex PCR assay. TCRdb took over this immuneACCESS table, retaining in-frame rearrangements with V and J assigned. Such tables are incomplete; in checked studies, under half of the missing clones stem from an unresolved V gene, and the remainder is unexplained. The table for this sample lists fewer than 600,000 clones; about 85% of them were counted only once. 13% of the sample goes to the ten largest clones. Sequencing was performed on PBMCs. The source of these receptors is a woman aged 40 to 49 in good health. Some clones in this sample may be carry-over from other donors' samples.

This rearrangement joins TRBV5-6 to TRBJ1-1; D unresolved. V was trimmed by 1 base and J by 1 base, leaving 11 bases between them. This CDR3 has 15 residues. Germline V gene data show CDR1 as SGHDT and CDR2 as YYEEEE. In nucleotides, the CDR3 is TGTGCCAGCAGCTTGAAAGGGCGTGGGAACACTGAAGCTTTCTTT. It is translated as CASSLKGRGNTEAFF.

This chain links TRBV2 with TRBJ1-1, with a tentative D call TRBD1 (5 bases). CDR1 and CDR2 from the germline V gene are SNHLY and FYNNEI. The CDR3 is 14 residues long. The V and J ends lost 2 bases and 1 base respectively, with 8 bases between them. The CDR3 nucleotides read TGTGCCAGCAGTGAACAGGGACCGAACACTGAAGCTTTCTTT. As protein: CASSEQGPNTEAFF.

A single count supports this clone. The V and J genes are TRBV6-6 and TRBJ1-4, with D uncertain. This CDR3 has 14 amino acids. The germline V gene has CDR1 MNHNY and CDR2 SVGAGI (reference sequence). V was shortened by 6 bases and J by 8 bases, with 16 bases between the two germline ends. The CDR3 protein is CASRPQVVGEKLFF. Here the CDR3 DNA reads TGTGCCAGCAGACCGCAGGTGGTAGGGGAAAAACTGTTTTTT.

V usage is TRBV5-4 and J usage is TRBJ1-3; a weak D match, TRBD1 (5 bases). The ends were cut back, 0 bases at V and 4 bases at J, with 14 bases in the middle. Looked up from germline, CDR1 is SGHNT and CDR2 is YYREEE (reference sequence). This CDR3 has 16 residues. This CDR3 is CASSLGGAPSGNTIYF. CDR3 DNA: TGTGCCAGCAGCTTGGGTGGGGCGCCCTCGGGAAACACCATATATTTT. Together with reference TRBV5-4 and TRBJ1-3, the CDR3 gives the full variable domain: ETGVTQSPTHLIKTRGQQVTLRCSSQSGHNTVSWYQQALGQGPQFIFQYYREEENGRGNFPPRFSGLQFPNYSSELNVNALELDDSALYLCASSLGGAPSGNTIYFGEGSWLTVV.

The V gene is TRBV7-9, the J gene TRBJ2-2, with TRBD2 as a possible D gene (6 bases). The germline CDR1 and CDR2 sequences are SEHNR and FQNEAQ (reference sequence). Trimming removed 7 bases at V and 4 bases at J, with 13 bases between. CDR3 length: 14 residues. CDR3 protein: CASTSGFATGELFF. The CDR3 DNA sequence: TGTGCCAGCACCAGCGGGTTCGCCACCGGGGAGCTGTTTTTT.

This clone was picked up one time. V usage is TRBV19 and J usage is TRBJ2-5; weak D call: TRBD1 (6 bases). CDR3 length: 14 amino acids. Trimming took 5 bases from V and 1 from J, leaving 11 bases between them. Germline CDR1 LNHDA, CDR2 SQIVND (reference sequence). This CDR3 reads CASSVGQFQETQYF. The CDR3 DNA reads TGTGCCAGTAGTGTAGGACAGTTCCAAGAGACCCAGTACTTC.

This clone was observed a few times. This chain uses TRBV7-2 with TRBJ2-7, with 14 positions matching TRBD2. CDR1 is SGHTA, CDR2 FQGNSA, per germline. Losses at the gene ends were 6 bases for V and 5 bases for J; bases not matched to a gene: 6. CDR3 length equals 15 residues. The CDR3 region has the DNA TGTGCCAGCAGGAAACCGGGACTAGCGGGAGACGAGCAGTACTTC. It codes for CASRKPGLAGDEQYF.

This chain connects TRBV7-2 to TRBJ1-2; tentatively, D is TRBD1 (5 bases). Trimming stripped 1 base from V and 1 base from J, with 7 bases between. This CDR3 spans 14 amino acids. Germline CDR1 reads SGHTA; CDR2 reads FQGNSA. CDR3 in amino acids: CASSLGGDNYGYTF. In DNA, the CDR3 is TGTGCCAGCAGCTTAGGAGGGGATAACTATGGCTACACCTTC.

V is TRBV2 and J is TRBJ2-7; TRBD1 matches 8 bases. The CDR3 extends over 12 amino acids. The germline V gene encodes CDR1 SNHLY and CDR2 FYNNEI. V shed 5 bases and J 4 bases; nucleotides not matched to a gene: 1. The CDR3 nucleotides read TGTGCCAGCAGTAGGACAGGGTACGAGCAGTACTTC. Translating it yields CASSRTGYEQYF.

The genes are TRBV15 and TRBJ2-5; D gene uncertain. The CDR3 sequence is 14 residues long. Germline CDR1 and CDR2: LNHNV and YYDKDF (reference sequence). The V end was cut by 0 bases, the J end by 0 bases, with 5 bases between. The CDR3 reads CATSRESNQETQYF. As DNA, the CDR3 is TGTGCCACCAGCAGAGAATCCAACCAAGAGACCCAGTACTTC.

The chain carries TRBV28 and TRBJ1-3; D might be TRBD1 (6 bases). Germline V lookup: CDR1 MDHEN, CDR2 SYDVKM. V was clipped by 7 bases and J by 2 bases, with 18 bases between them. This CDR3 contains 16 residues. Here the CDR3 DNA reads TGTGCCAGCATCCTGGGAGGGGGGCGAGCTGGAAACACCATATATTTT. Amino acid sequence: CASILGGGRAGNTIYF. The full variable domain, with the rest looked up from reference TRBV28 and TRBJ1-3, is DVKVTQSSRYLVKRTGEKVFLECVQDMDHENMFWYRQDPGLGLRLIYFSYDVKMKEKGDIPEGYSVSREKKERFSLILESASTNQTSMYLCASILGGGRAGNTIYFGEGSWLTVV.

The J gene is TRBJ2-3, the V gene TRBV2; the D is unclear. Trimming took 2 bases from V and 0 from J, leaving 9 bases between them. The CDR3 spans 15 residues. CDR1 and CDR2 (germline): SNHLY, FYNNEI. CDR3 bases: TGTGCCAGCAGTGAAAGGCCACCTAGCACAGATACGCAGTATTTT. It translates to CASSERPPSTDTQYF.

The V and J genes are TRBV18 and TRBJ2-1, with 7 positions matching TRBD2. The CDR3 has 15 amino acids. Germline V CDR1 and CDR2: KGHSH, LQKENI. V lost 1 base and J lost 6; bases outside the gene matches: 6. This CDR3 is CASSPLLAVANEQFF. The CDR3 nucleotides read TGTGCCAGCTCACCACTGCTAGCGGTGGCCAATGAGCAGTTCTTC.

This rearrangement joins TRBV7-2 to TRBJ1-5; a possible D gene is TRBD1 (6 bases). The CDR3 runs 13 residues. Germline lookup yields CDR1 SGHTA and CDR2 FQGNSA. V shed 5 bases and J shed 7 bases, with 12 bases lying between them. CDR3 region: CASSPPGVQPQHF. CDR3 in DNA: TGTGCCAGCAGCCCCCCAGGGGTCCAGCCCCAGCATTTT.

V is TRBV19 and J is TRBJ2-7, with 10 bases fitting TRBD1. Trimming cost V 4 bases and J 4 bases; bases outside gene matches: 7. CDR1 LNHDA and CDR2 SQIVND come from the germline V gene (reference sequence). This CDR3 comprises 15 residues. The CDR3 loop is CASSKTGGASYEQYF. The CDR3 DNA reads TGTGCCAGTAGTAAGACAGGGGGCGCATCATACGAGCAGTACTTC.

The gene calls are TRBV15 and TRBJ2-1; D may be TRBD2 (5 bases). Trimming shortened V by 5 bases and J by 9 bases, and 11 bases separated the two germline ends. Germline loops: CDR1 LNHNV, CDR2 YYDKDF (reference sequence). The CDR3 is 12 amino acids. The chain's CDR3 is CATSAAAGEQFF. The CDR3 DNA sequence: TGTGCCACCAGCGCGGCGGCGGGTGAGCAGTTCTTC.

This clone was seen only once. V gene TRBV6-5 combines with J gene TRBJ2-5; the match to TRBD2 covers 12 bases. Germline V gene data show CDR1 as MNHEY and CDR2 as SVGAGI. This CDR3 is built from 15 residues. Trimming cost V 8 bases and J 2 bases; bases outside gene matches: 6. CDR3 region: CASVGTSGFQETQYF. CDR3 nucleotides: TGTGCCAGCGTTGGGACTAGCGGGTTTCAAGAGACCCAGTACTTC.